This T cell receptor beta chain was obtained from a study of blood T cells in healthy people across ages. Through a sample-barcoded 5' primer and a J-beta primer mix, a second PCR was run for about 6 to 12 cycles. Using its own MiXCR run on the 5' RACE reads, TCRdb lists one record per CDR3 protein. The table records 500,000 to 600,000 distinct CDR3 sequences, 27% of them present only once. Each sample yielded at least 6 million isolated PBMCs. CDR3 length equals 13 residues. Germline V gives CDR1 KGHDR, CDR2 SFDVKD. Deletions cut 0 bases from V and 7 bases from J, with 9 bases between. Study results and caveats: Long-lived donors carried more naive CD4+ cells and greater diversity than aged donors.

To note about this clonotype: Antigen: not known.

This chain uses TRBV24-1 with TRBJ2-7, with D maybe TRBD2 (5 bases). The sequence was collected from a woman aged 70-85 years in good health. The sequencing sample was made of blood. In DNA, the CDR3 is TGTGCCACCAGTGATTTGCCTTCGGGAGAGCAGTACTTC. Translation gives CATSDLPSGEQYF.